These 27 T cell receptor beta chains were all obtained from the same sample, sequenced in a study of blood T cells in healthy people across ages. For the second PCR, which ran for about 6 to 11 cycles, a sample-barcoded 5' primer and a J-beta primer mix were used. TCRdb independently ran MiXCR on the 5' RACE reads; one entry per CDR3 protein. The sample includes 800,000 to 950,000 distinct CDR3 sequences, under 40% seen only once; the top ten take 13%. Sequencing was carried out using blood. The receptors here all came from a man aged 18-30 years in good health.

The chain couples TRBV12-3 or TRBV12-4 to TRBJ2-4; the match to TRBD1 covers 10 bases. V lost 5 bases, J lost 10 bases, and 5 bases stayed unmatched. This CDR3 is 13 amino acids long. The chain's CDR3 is CASSGQGEEIQYF. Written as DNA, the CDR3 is TGTGCCAGCAGTGGACAGGGGGAGGAAATTCAGTACTTC.

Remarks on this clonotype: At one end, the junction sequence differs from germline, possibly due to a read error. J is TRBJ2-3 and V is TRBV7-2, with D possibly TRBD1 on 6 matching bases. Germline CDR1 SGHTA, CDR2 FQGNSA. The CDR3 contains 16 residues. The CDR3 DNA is TGTGTCAGCAGCTTAGTTCAGGGGTCGGGGTTGGAGACGCAGTATTTT. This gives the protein CVSSLVQGSGLETQYF. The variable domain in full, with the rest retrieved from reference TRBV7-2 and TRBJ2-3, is GAGVSQSPSNKVTEKGKDVELRCDPISGHTALYWYRQSLGQGLEFLIYFQGNSAPDKSGLPSDRFSAERTGGSVSTLTIQRTQQEDSAVYLCVSSLVQGSGLETQYFGPGTRLTVL.

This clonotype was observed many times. DNA for the CDR3: TGTGCCAGCAGACTCGATATGAACACTGAAGCTTTCTTT. Translated: CASRLDMNTEAFF. The chain uses TRBV7-2 and TRBJ1-1; D remains unclear. CDR3 size: 13 residues. Between the trimmed V and J ends, which lost 6 bases and 0 bases, there was a span of 8 bases. Germline V gene lookup returns CDR1 SGHTA and CDR2 FQGNSA.

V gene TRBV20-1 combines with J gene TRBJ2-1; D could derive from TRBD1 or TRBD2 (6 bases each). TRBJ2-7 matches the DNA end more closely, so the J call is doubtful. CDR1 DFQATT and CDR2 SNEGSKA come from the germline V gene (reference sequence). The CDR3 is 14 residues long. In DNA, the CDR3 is TGCAGTGCTGGAGGGGGGCAGACTTACAATGAGCAGTACTTC. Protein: CSAGGGQTYNEQYF.

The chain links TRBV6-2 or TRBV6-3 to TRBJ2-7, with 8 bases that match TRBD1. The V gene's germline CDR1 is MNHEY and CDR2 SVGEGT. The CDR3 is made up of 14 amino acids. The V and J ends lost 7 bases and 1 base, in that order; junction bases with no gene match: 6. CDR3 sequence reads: CASTPGQGSYEQYF. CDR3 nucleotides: TGTGCCAGCACCCCCGGACAGGGTTCCTACGAGCAGTACTTC.

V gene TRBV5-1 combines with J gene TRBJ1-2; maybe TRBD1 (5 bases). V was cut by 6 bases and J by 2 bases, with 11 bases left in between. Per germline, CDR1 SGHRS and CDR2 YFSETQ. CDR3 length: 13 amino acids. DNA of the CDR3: TGCGCCAGCACCGGGACCGAGAACTATGGCTACACCTTC. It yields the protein CASTGTENYGYTF.

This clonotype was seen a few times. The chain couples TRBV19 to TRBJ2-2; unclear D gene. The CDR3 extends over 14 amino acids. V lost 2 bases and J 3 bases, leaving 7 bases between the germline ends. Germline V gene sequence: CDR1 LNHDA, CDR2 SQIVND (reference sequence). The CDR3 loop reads CASSILKYTGELFF. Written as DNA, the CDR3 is TGTGCCAGTAGTATATTGAAGTACACCGGGGAGCTGTTTTTT.

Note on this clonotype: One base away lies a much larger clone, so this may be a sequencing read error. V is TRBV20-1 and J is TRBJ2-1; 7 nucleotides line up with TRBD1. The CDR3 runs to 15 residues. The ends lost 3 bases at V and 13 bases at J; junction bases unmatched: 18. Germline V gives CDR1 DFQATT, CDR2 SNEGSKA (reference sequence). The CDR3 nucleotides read TGCAGTGCTAGTGTCAGGGGGTGGTATCGAGAGACCCAGTTCTTC. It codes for CSASVRGWYRETQFF.

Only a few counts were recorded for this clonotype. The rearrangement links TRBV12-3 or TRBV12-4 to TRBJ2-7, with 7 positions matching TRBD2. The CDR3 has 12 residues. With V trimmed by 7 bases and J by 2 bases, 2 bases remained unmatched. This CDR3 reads CASTSGAYEQYF. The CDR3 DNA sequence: TGTGCCAGCACTAGCGGTGCCTACGAGCAGTACTTC.

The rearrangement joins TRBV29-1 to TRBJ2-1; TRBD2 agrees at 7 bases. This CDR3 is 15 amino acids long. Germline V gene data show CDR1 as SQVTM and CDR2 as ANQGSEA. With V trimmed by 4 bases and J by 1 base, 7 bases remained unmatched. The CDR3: CSVVGGRGSYNEQFF. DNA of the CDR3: TGCAGCGTTGTTGGAGGGAGGGGATCCTACAATGAGCAGTTCTTC.

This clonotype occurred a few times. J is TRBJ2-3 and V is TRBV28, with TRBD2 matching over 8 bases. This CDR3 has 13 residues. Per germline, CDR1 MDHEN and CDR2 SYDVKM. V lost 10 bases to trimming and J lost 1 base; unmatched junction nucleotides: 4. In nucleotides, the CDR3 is TGTGCCATAACACTAGCGGGCACAGATACGCAGTATTTT. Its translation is CAITLAGTDTQYF.

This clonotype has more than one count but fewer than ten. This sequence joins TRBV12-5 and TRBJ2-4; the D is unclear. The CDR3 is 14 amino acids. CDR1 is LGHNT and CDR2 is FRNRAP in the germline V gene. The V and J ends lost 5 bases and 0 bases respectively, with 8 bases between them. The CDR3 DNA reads TGTGCTAGTGGTCTCCTACTAGCCAAAAACATTCAGTACTTC. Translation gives CASGLLLAKNIQYF.

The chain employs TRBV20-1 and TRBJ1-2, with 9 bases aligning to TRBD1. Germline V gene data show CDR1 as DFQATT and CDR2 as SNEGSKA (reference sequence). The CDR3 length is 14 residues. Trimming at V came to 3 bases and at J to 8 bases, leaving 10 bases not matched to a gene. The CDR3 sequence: CSARPTGGNGGYTF. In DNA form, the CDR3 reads TGCAGTGCTAGGCCGACAGGGGGTAATGGAGGCTACACCTTC.

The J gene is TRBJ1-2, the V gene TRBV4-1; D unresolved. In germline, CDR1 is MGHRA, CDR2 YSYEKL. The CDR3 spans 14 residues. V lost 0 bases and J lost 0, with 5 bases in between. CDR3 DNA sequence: TGCGCCAGCAGCCAAGAATCCGCTAACTATGGCTACACCTTC. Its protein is CASSQESANYGYTF.

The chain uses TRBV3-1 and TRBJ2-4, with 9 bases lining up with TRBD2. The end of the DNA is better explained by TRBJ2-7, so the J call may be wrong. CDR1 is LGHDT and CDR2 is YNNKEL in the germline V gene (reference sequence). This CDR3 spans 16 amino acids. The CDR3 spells CASSHSGLAYSYEQYF. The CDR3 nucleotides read TGTGCCAGCAGCCACTCGGGACTAGCCTACTCCTACGAGCAGTACTTC.

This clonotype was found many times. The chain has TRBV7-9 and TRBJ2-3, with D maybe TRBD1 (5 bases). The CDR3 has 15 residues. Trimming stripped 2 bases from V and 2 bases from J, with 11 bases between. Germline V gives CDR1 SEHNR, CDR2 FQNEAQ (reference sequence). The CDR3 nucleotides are TGTGCCAGCAGCTTAAAACAGGACCTCACAGATACGCAGTATTTT. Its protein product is CASSLKQDLTDTQYF.

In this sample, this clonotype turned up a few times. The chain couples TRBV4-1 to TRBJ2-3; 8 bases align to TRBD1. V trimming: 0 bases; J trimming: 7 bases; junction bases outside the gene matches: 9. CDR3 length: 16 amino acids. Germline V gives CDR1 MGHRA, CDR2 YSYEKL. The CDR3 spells CASSQDWTGSTNTQYF. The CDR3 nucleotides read TGCGCCAGCAGCCAAGACTGGACAGGGAGTACGAATACGCAGTATTTT.

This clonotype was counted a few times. CDR3 region: CASSPLGLDYNEQYF. CDR3 coding DNA: TGTGCCAGCAGCCCTCTTGGACTGGACTACAATGAGCAGTACTTC. The chain links TRBV4-2 to TRBJ2-1, with D perhaps TRBD2 (6 bases). The J call may not be correct, given that the DNA end is closer to TRBJ2-7. This CDR3 has 15 residues. In germline, CDR1 is LGHNA, CDR2 YNFKEQ.

CDR3 nucleotides: TGCAGTGCTAGGACTTCCCCGGGGGGGGGCAATCAGCCCCAGCATTTT. The encoded protein is CSARTSPGGGNQPQHF. The genes are TRBV20-1 and TRBJ1-5; the D gene is possibly TRBD1 (5 bases). CDR3 size: 16 residues. The germline V gene encodes CDR1 DFQATT and CDR2 SNEGSKA (reference sequence). Trimming pared 3 bases from V and 2 bases from J, leaving 17 bases between.

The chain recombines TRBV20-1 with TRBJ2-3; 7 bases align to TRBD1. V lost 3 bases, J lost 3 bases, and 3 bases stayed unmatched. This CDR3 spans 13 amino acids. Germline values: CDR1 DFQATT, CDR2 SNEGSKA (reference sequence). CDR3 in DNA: TGCAGTGCTAGGCAGGGGGAGACAGATACGCAGTATTTT. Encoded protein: CSARQGETDTQYF.

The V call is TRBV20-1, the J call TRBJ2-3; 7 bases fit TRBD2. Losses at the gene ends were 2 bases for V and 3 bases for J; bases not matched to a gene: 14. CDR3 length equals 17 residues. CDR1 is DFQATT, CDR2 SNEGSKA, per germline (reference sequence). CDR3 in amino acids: CSARTGLAEGPTDTQYF. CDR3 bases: TGCAGTGCTAGAACGGGTCTAGCGGAGGGGCCGACAGATACGCAGTATTTT.

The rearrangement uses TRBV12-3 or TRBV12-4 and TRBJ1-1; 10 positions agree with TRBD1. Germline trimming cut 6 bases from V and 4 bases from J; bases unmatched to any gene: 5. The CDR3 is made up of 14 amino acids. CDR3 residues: CASSGDRGTTEAFF. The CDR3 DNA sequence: TGTGCCAGCAGCGGGGACAGGGGAACCACTGAAGCTTTCTTT.

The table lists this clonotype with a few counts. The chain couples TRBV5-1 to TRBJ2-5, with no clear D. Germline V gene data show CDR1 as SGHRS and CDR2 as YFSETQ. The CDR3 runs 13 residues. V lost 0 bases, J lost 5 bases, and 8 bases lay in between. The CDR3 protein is CASSLAFGETQYF. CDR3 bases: TGCGCCAGCAGCTTGGCTTTCGGGGAGACCCAGTACTTC. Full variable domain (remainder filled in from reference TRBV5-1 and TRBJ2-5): KAGVTQTPRYLIKTRGQQVTLSCSPISGHRSVSWYQQTPGQGLQFLFEYFSETQRNKGNFPGRFSGRQFSNSRSEMNVSTLELGDSALYLCASSLAFGETQYFGPGTRLLVL.

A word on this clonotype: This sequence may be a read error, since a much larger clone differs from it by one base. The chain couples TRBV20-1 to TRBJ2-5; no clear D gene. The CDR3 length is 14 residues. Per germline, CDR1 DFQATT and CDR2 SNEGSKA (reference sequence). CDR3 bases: TGCAGTGCTAGAGAGGCACAGTCCCAAGAGACCCGGTACTTC. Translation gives CSAREAQSQETRYF.

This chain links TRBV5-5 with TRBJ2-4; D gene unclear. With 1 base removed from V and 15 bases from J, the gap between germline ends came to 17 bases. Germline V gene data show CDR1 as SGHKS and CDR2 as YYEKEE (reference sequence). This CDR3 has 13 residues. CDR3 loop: CASSLPDTYERYF. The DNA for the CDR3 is TGTGCCAGCAGCTTGCCCGACACATACGAGCGGTACTTC.

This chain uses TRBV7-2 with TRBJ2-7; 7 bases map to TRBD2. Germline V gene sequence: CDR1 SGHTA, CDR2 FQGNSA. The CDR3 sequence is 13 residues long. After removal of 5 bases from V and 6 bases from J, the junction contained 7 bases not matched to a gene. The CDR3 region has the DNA TGTGCCAGCAGCCCCTGGGAGGGGACCGAGCAGTACTTC. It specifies CASSPWEGTEQYF.

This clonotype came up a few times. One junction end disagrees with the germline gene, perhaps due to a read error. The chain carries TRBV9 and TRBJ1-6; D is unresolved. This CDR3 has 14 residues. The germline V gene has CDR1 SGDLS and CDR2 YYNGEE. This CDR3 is CASSVARVNSPPHF. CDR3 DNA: TGTGCCAGCAGCGTAGCACGGGTGAATTCACCCCCCCACTTT.